Below are 5 T cell receptor beta chains sequenced from a single sample in a study of shared clonotypes between healthy human individuals. The protocol was immunoSEQ multiplex PCR, while the TCRdb copy is restricted to in-frame clones and leaves out a portion. Counted here are more than 2 million clones, 85% to 95% occurring once; the ten biggest clones make up 0.1% to 0.15%. The sample was naive CD4+ T cells sorted from blood. Subset defined: CD45RA+ positively selected. These receptors were taken from a man aged 18 to 30 in good health.

The table lists this clone with a count of one. The chain employs TRBV18 and TRBJ1-1; tentatively, D is TRBD1 (6 bases). This CDR3 region has 13 residues. Germline V gene data show CDR1 as KGHSH and CDR2 as LQKENI. Trimming left V 2 bases short and J 11 bases short, with 15 bases between. Here the CDR3 DNA reads TGTGCCAGCTCACCAGCGGGGGCGGTTCTGGCTTTCTTT. Protein sequence: CASSPAGAVLAFF.

The chain has TRBV6-5 and TRBJ1-6; D is perhaps TRBD1 (6 bases). Trimming pared 0 bases from V and 14 bases from J, leaving 8 bases between. This CDR3 is built from 12 residues. CDR1 is MNHEY and CDR2 is SVGAGI in the germline V gene. CDR3 nucleotide sequence: TGTGCCAGCAGTTACTCACAGGGAGCCCTCCACTTT. Its translation: CASSYSQGALHF.

V and J are TRBV5-4 and TRBJ2-3; 7 bases map to TRBD2. The CDR3 is made up of 14 amino acids. Looked up from germline, CDR1 is SGHNT and CDR2 is YYREEE (reference sequence). J lost 0 bases, V lost 2 bases, and 0 bases had no gene match. The CDR3 spells CASSLLASTDTQYF. The CDR3 nucleotides are TGTGCCAGCAGCTTACTAGCGAGCACAGATACGCAGTATTTT.

The chain recombines TRBV9 with TRBJ2-1; 8 bases map to TRBD1. Germline CDR1 SGDLS, CDR2 YYNGEE. V shed 4 bases and J 5 bases; nucleotides not matched to a gene: 8. CDR3 length: 15 residues. In nucleotides, the CDR3 is TGTGCCAGCAGCCCGACAGGGGACGTCCACAATGAGCAGTTCTTC. Its protein product is CASSPTGDVHNEQFF.

V is TRBV7-9 and J is TRBJ1-1, with a tentative D call TRBD1 (5 bases). Germline assignment: CDR1 SEHNR and CDR2 FQNEAQ (reference sequence). This CDR3 region has 16 residues. V lost 5 bases to trimming and J lost 1 base, with 17 bases between them. CDR3 region: CASSTYAQGGNTEAFF. CDR3 DNA: TGTGCCAGCAGCACCTACGCTCAGGGTGGGAACACTGAAGCTTTCTTT.